The rows below give T cell receptor beta chains drawn from one sample of a study of human T cells and chemical hapten exposure. TCRdb itself ran the RACE reads through MiXCR, one entry per CDR3 protein. The data hold under 400,000 distinct CDR3 sequences, with 5.1% observed a single time. Sequenced here: whole blood, sampled in connection with sensitization to the hapten diphenylcyclopropenone (DPC). All receptors come from a woman in her 50s with alopecia areata. Some clones in this sample may be carry-over from other donors' samples. Both conserved end residues are part of each CDR3.

j_gene,v_gene,CDR3aa
TRBJ2-3,TRBV3-1,CASSQGASLATDTQYF
TRBJ1-1,TRBV12-3/TRBV12-4,CASRGTGAEAFF
TRBJ2-7,TRBV2,CASSEAPNYEQYF
TRBJ2-7,TRBV5-1,CASSFLNRDSNEQYF
TRBJ2-3,TRBV13,CASSSSTRTSGGVTDTQYF
TRBJ2-5,TRBV7-9,CASSFHLRSGEETQYF
TRBJ2-7,TRBV7-2,CASSSPGTRLYF
TRBJ2-1,TRBV6-5,CASSRDRGLLSTEQFF
TRBJ2-7,TRBV6-5,CASSYTSGALEEQYF
TRBJ2-2,TRBV9,CASSVGNRANTGELFF
TRBJ1-3,TRBV10-1,CATWGLGNTIYF
TRBJ2-1,TRBV11-2,CASSLGMRTSGSREQFF
TRBJ2-3,TRBV7-2,CASSPSGGGDTQYF
TRBJ1-5,TRBV6-2/TRBV6-3,CASSYSGAPERNQPQHF
TRBJ1-5,TRBV7-2,CASSSGLLPQHF
TRBJ1-1,TRBV27,CASSLSEGATEAFF
TRBJ1-5,TRBV9,CASSPYGSGNQHF
TRBJ1-5,TRBV2,CAVANGGSNQPQHF
TRBJ2-2,TRBV7-2,CASRFSISGGNTGELFF
TRBJ1-1,TRBV29-1,CSVEGRYTEAFF
TRBJ2-1,TRBV28,CASSSDLFKQFF
TRBJ2-1,TRBV20-1,CSAQFYNEQFF